The clone carrying this T cell receptor (beta chain) was seen once. The data were obtained in a study of blood T cell repertoires in COVID-19. Assay used: immunoSEQ multiplex PCR; TCRdb lists only in-frame clones, some missing. The sample yields about half a million clones, around nine tenths seen once. CDR1 and CDR2 from the germline V gene are MNHEY and SVGAGI. The CDR3 totals 16 residues. The trim removed 2 bases at V and 12 bases at J, leaving 16 bases unmatched. This TCR was recovered from a woman between 55 and 75 years old who had recovered from COVID-19. Sample: PBMCs or T cells enriched from blood (not recorded which). The chain employs TRBV6-5 and TRBJ2-1; the match to TRBD2 covers 7 bases. The CDR3 is CASSYMRGSLPSGQFF. In nucleotides, the CDR3 is TGTGCCAGCAGTTACATGCGGGGGTCCCTTCCTTCGGGGCAGTTCTTC.